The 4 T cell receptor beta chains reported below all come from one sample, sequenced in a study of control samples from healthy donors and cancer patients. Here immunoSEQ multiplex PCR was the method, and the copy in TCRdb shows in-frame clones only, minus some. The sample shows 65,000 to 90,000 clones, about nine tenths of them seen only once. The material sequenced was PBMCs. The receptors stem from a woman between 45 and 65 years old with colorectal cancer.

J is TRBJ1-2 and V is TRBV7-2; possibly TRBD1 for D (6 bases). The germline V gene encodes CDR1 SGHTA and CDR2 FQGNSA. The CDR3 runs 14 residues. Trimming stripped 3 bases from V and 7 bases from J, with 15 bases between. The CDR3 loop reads CASSFKGAGAGYTF. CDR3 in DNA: TGTGCCAGCAGCTTCAAAGGTGCAGGGGCTGGCTACACCTTC.

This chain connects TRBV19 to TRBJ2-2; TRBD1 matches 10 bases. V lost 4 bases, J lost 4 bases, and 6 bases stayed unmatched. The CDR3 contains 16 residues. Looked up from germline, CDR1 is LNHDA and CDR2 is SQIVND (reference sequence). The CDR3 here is CASSKGQGMSTGELFF. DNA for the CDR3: TGTGCCAGTAGTAAGGGACAGGGGATGAGCACCGGGGAGCTGTTTTTT.

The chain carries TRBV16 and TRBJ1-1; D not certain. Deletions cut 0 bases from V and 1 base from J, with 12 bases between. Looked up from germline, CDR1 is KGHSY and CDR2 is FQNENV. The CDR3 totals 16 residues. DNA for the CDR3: TGTGCCAGCAGCCAATCCATCATAGGGAGGAACACTGAAGCTTTCTTT. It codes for CASSQSIIGRNTEAFF.

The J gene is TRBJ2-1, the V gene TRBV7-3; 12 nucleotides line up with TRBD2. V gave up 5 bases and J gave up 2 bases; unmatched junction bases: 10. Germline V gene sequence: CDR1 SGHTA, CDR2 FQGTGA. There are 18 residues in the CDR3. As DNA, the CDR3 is TGTGCCAGCAGCCGGGCCCGACTAGCGGGGGATACCTACAATGAGCAGTTCTTC. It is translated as CASSRARLAGDTYNEQFF.